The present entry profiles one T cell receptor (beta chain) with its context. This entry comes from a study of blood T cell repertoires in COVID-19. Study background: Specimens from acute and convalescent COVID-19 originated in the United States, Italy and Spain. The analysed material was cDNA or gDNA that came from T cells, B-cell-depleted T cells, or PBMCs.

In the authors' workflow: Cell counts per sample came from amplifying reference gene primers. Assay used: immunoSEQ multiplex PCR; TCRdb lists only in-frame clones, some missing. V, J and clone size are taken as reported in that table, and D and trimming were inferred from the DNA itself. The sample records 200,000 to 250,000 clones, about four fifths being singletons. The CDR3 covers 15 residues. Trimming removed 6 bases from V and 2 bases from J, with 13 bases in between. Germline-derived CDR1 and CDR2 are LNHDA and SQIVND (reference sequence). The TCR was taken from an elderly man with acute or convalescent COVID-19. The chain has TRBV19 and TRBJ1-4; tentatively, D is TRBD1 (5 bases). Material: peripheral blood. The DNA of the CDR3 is TGTGCCAGTAGACTTCAGGGTCCCACTAATGAAAAACTGTTTTTT. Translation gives CASRLQGPTNEKLFF.